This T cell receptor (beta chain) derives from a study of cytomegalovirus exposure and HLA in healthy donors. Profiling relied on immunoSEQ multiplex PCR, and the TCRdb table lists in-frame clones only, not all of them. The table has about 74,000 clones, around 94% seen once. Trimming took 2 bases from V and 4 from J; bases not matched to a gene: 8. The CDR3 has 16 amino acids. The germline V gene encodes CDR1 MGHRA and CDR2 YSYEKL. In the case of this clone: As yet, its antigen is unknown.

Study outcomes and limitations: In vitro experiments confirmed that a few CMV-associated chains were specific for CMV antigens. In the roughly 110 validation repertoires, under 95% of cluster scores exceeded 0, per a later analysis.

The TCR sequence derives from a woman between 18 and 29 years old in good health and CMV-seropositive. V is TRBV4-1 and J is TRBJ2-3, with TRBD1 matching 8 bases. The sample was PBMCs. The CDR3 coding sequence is TGCGCCAGCAGCCAACGCCCGGACAGGGTGCCAGATACGCAGTATTTT. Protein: CASSQRPDRVPDTQYF.